The 2 T cell receptor beta chains presented below share a single source sample, sequenced in a study of shared clonotypes between healthy human individuals (dated by TCRdb to 2018 to 2021). Library generation was performed with the immunoSEQ multiplex PCR assay. TCRdb retrieved this table from immuneACCESS and kept in-frame rearrangements only. Not all clones are present; in checked studies, unresolved V genes account for under half, and no reason is known for the remainder. The sample includes about 2 million clones, with about 95% observed a single time. About 1.1% of the sample rests with the top ten. For the CD8 naive samples, CD45RO-negative cells were positively selected for CCR7, yielding a CD45RA+CCR7+ population from which TemRA cells were excluded. Sequencing input: naive CD8+ T cells sorted from blood. This specimen's cell subset or site label, per the study, means: CD45RA+CCR7+. The receptor set was obtained from a man aged 18 to 30 in good health.

The CDR3 DNA reads as TGTGCCAGCAGCTTAACTGGGACAGCGATCTCCTACGAGCAGTACTTC. Protein sequence: CASSLTGTAISYEQYF. The rearrangement joins TRBV7-9 to TRBJ2-7, with 7 nucleotides matching TRBD1. Germline V lookup: CDR1 SEHNR, CDR2 FQNEAQ (reference sequence). CDR3 length: 16 residues. V was pared by 2 bases and J by 0 bases, with 7 bases of the junction left unmatched.

J is TRBJ1-3 and V is TRBV6-5, with 9 bases identical to TRBD1. CDR1 and CDR2 (germline): MNHEY, SVGAGI. V trimming: 6 bases; J trimming: 1 base; junction bases outside the gene matches: 4. This CDR3 contains 15 residues. CDR3 in DNA: TGTGCCAGCAGCGACGACAGGGGGTCTGGAAACACCATATATTTT. Translated: CASSDDRGSGNTIYF.